The source of this T cell receptor (beta chain) is a study of T cell changes during pregnancy in multiple sclerosis (dated by TCRdb to 2018 to 2020). Some background on the complete study: The study examined how the T cell repertoire changed over the course of pregnancy in women with multiple sclerosis.

With respect to this clone: Its antigen is still unknown. An end of the junction differs from the germline gene, which may be a read error.

The library was prepared using the immunoSEQ multiplex PCR assay. TCRdb took over this immuneACCESS table, retaining in-frame rearrangements with V and J assigned. Such tables are incomplete; in checked studies, under half of the missing clones stem from an unresolved V gene, and the remainder is unexplained. This sample is represented by tens of thousands of clones; approximately 91% of them were singletons. In total, the top ten clones hold approximately 1.7% of the sample. The CDR3 runs 15 residues from the cysteine to the phenylalanine. The only DNA kept is the CDR3, 45 bases in frame from the first base. According to the germline V gene (reference sequence), CDR1 reads SSHAT and CDR2 reads FNYEAQ.

The sequence is built from TRBV7-7 and TRBJ2-7, with 8 bases matching TRBD2. The sequence was collected from a female donor with multiple sclerosis, enrolled in a pregnancy study. The source material was peripheral blood, sampled in the first trimester of pregnancy. The nucleotide sequence reads as follows: TGTGCTAGCAGCTTATCACAGCGGGAGAGCCACGAGCAGTACTTC. Translated, it reads CASSLSQRESHEQYF.